This T cell receptor beta chain came from a study of blood T cells in healthy people across ages. CDR3 length: 12 residues. Trimming took 1 base from V and 8 from J, leaving 8 bases between them. Germline V gene data show CDR1 as ENHRY and CDR2 as SYGVKD. Whole-study findings and limits: TCR beta diversity, measured per million T cells, fell in a roughly linear way with age. Lack of knowledge of donor CMV status possibly confounded expanded clonotype changes.

As concerns this clonotype: Antigen specificity is unknown.

A second about 7 to 11 cycle PCR used barcoded and J-beta primers. One entry per CDR3 protein, called by TCRdb with MiXCR from the 5' RACE reads. The sample includes 1.5 million to 2 million distinct CDR3 sequences, roughly 27% seen only once; the top ten take approximately 7.7%. The chain combines TRBV10-3 with TRBJ1-2, with D uncertain. Sequencing was performed on blood. This TCR was sampled from a woman in her twenties or thirties in good health. The CDR3 loop is CAISEFRPGYTF. Here the CDR3 DNA reads TGTGCCATCAGTGAGTTCAGGCCCGGCTACACCTTC.